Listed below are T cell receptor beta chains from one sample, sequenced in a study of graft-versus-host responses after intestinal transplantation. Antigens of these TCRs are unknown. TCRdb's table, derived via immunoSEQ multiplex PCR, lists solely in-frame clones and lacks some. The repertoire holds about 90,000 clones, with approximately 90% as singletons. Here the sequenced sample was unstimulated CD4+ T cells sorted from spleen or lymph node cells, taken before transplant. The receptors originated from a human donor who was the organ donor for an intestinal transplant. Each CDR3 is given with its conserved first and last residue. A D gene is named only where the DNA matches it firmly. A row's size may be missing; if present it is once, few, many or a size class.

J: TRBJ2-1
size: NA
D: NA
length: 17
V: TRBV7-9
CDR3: CASSLASAAGLYNEQFF
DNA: TGTGCCAGCAGCTTAGCGTCAGCCGCGGGTCTCTACAATGAGCAGTTCTTC

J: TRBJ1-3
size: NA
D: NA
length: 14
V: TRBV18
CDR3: CASSLMTGGNTIYF
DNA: TGTGCCAGCTCACTGATGACAGGAGGAAACACCATATATTTT

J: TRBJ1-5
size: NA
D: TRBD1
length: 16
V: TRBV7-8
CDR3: CASRRDRGRLNQPQHF
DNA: TGTGCCAGCAGGAGAGACAGGGGGCGATTAAATCAGCCCCAGCATTTT

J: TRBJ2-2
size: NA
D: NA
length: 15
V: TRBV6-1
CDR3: CASTTSTRNTGELFF
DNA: TGTGCCAGCACCACATCGACTAGGAACACCGGGGAGCTGTTTTTT

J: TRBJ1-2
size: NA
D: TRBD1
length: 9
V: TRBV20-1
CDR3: CSADRPNLF
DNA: TGCAGTGCGGACAGGCCAAATCTCTTC

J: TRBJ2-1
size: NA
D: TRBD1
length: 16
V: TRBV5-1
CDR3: CASSRQGASSYNEQFF
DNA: TGCGCCAGCAGTCGACAGGGGGCTAGCTCCTACAATGAGCAGTTCTTC

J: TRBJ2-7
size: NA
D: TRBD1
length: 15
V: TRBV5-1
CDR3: CASSHHGQGAGEQYF
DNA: TGCGCCAGCAGCCACCATGGACAGGGGGCTGGAGAGCAGTACTTC

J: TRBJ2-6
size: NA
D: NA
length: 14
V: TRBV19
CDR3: CATSNTIRANVLTF
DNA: TGTGCCACCTCAAACACGATCAGGGCCAACGTCCTGACTTTC

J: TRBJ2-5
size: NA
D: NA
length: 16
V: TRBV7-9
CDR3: CASSPLWGGGSETQYF
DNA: TGTGCCAGCAGCCCCCTTTGGGGGGGCGGGTCTGAGACCCAGTACTTC

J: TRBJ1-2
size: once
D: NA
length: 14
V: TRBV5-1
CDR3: CASSGQQGVDGYTF
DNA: TGCGCCAGCAGCGGACAACAAGGCGTGGATGGCTACACCTTC

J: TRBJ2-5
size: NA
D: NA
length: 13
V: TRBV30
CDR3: CAWSVEDQGTQYF
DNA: TGTGCCTGGAGCGTCGAGGATCAGGGGACCCAGTACTTC

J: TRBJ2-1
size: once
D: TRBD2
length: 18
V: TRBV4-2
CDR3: CASSQRAGGLVWSDEQFF
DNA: TGTGCCAGCAGCCAACGAGCGGGGGGGCTTGTTTGGTCCGATGAGCAGTTCTTC

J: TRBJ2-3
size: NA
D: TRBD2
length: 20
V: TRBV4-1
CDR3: CASSQDYFGRGVSSTDTQYF
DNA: TGCGCCAGCAGCCAAGATTATTTTGGGCGGGGGGTTAGTAGCACAGATACGCAGTATTTT

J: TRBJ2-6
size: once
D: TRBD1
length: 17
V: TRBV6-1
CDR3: CASSERTGGSGANVLTF
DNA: TGTGCCAGCAGTGAGCGGACAGGGGGCTCTGGGGCCAACGTCCTGACTTTC

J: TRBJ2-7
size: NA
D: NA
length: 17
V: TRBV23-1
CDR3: CASSHLTKDFPCYEQYF
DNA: TGCGCCAGCAGTCACCTTACTAAGGACTTCCCCTGCTACGAGCAGTACTTC

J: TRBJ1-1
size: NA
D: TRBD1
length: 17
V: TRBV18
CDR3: CASSTEPLQGSNTEAFF
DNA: TGTGCCAGCTCGACCGAACCTTTACAGGGGAGTAACACTGAAGCTTTCTTT

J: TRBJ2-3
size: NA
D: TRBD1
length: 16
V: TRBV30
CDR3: CAWSAPRDRVGWTQYF
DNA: TGTGCCTGGAGTGCTCCCCGGGACAGGGTAGGATGGACGCAGTATTTT

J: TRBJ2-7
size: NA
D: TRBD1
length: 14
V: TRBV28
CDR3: CASSKGDRLYEQYF
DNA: TGTGCCAGCAGCAAAGGGGACAGGCTCTACGAGCAGTACTTC

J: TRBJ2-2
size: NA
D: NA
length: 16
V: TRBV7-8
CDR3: CASSSVRTAFTGELFF
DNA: TGTGCCAGCAGCTCGGTACGGACAGCCTTCACCGGGGAGCTGTTTTTT

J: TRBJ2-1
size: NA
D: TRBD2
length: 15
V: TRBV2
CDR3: CASIPGRASYNEQFF
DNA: TGTGCCAGCATTCCCGGGAGGGCTTCCTACAATGAGCAGTTCTTC

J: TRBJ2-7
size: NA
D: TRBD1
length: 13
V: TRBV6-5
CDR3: CASRTGASSEQYF
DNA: TGTGCCAGCAGGACAGGGGCATCGAGCGAGCAGTACTTC

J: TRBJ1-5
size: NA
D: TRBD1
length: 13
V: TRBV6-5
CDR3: CASRTGKNQPQHF
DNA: TGTGCCAGCAGGACAGGGAAGAATCAGCCCCAGCATTTT

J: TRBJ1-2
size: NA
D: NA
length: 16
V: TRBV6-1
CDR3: CASSEGRTTLNYGYTF
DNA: TGTGCCAGCAGTGAGGGGAGAACGACACTAAACTATGGCTACACCTTC

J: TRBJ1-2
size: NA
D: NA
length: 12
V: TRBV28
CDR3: CASSLQNYGYTF
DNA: TGTGCCAGCAGTTTACAAAACTATGGCTACACCTTC

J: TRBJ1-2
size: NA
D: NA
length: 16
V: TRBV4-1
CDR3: CASSQLLPLLRYGYTF
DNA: TGCGCCAGCAGCCAGTTGTTACCCTTACTACGGTATGGCTACACCTTC

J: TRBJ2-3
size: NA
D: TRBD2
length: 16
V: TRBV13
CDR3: CASSDRTSESGRTQYF
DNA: TGTGCCAGCAGCGACCGGACTAGCGAGAGCGGTCGGACGCAGTATTTT

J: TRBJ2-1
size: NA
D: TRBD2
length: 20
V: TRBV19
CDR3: CASSIGVGGGAPHGYNEQFF
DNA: TGTGCCAGTAGTATAGGCGTCGGCGGGGGGGCCCCTCACGGCTACAATGAGCAGTTCTTC

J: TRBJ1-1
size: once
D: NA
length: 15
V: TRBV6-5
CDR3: CASSTSLTGNTEAFF
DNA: TGTGCCAGCAGTACCAGCCTAACAGGGAACACTGAAGCTTTCTTT

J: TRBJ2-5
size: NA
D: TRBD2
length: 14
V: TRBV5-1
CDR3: CASSGLAGDETQYF
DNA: TGCGCCAGCAGCGGGCTAGCGGGAGACGAGACCCAGTACTTC

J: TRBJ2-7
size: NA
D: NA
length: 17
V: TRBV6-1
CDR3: CASSEAPGRLGSYEQYF
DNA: TGTGCCAGCAGTGAAGCCCCAGGGCGACTAGGGAGCTACGAGCAGTACTTC

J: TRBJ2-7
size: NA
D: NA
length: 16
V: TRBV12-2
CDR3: CASRLESSGGFYEQYF
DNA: TGTGCAAGTCGCTTAGAGTCCAGCGGGGGTTTCTACGAGCAGTACTTC

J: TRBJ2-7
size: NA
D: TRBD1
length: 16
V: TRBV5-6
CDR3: CASSHYRGIISYEQYF
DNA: TGTGCCAGCAGCCATTACAGGGGGATAATCTCCTACGAGCAGTACTTC

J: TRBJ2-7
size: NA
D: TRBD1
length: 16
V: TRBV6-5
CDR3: CASSYSHGTAAYEQYF
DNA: TGTGCCAGCAGTTACTCACACGGGACAGCCGCCTACGAGCAGTACTTC

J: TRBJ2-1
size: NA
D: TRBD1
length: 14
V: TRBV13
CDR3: CASSYPSGGTEQFF
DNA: TGTGCCAGCAGCTACCCCTCAGGGGGAACTGAGCAGTTCTTC

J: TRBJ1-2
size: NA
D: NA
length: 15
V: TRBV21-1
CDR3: CASSVRVGNVYGYTF
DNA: TGTGCCAGCAGCGTCAGGGTTGGGAACGTCTATGGCTACACCTTC

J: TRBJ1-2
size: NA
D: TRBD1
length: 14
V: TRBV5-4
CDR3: CASSLQGAHYGYTF
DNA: TGTGCCAGCAGCCTACAGGGGGCGCATTATGGCTACACCTTC

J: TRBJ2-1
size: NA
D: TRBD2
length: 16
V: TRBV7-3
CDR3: CASSTQAGAYYNEQFF
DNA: TGTGCCAGCAGCACTCAAGCGGGAGCATACTACAATGAGCAGTTCTTC

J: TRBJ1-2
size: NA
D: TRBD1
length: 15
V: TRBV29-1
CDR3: CSVSQQGASSYGYTF
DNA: TGCAGCGTATCCCAACAGGGGGCAAGTAGCTATGGCTACACCTTC

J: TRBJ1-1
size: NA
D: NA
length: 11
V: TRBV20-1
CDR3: CSAPTNTEAFF
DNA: TGCAGTGCCCCTACGAACACTGAAGCTTTCTTT

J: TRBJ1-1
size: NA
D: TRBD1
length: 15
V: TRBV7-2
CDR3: CASSWAGTVHTEAFF
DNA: TGTGCCAGCAGCTGGGCCGGGACAGTCCACACTGAAGCTTTCTTT